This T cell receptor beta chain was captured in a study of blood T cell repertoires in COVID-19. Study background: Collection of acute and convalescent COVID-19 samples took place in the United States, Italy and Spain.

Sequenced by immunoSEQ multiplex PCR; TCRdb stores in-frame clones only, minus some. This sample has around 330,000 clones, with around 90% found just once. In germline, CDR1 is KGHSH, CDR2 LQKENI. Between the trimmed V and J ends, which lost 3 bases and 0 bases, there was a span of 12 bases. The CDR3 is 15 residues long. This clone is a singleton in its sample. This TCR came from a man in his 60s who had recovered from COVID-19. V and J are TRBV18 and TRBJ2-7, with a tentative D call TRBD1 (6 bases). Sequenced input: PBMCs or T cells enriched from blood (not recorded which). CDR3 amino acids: CASSPVGGSSYEQYF. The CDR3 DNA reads TGTGCCAGCTCACCGGTAGGGGGAAGCTCCTACGAGCAGTACTTC.